The 27 T cell receptor beta chains listed next were all sequenced from one sample in a study of blood T cell repertoires in COVID-19. The assay was immunoSEQ multiplex PCR, and TCRdb's table has in-frame clones only and misses some. Seen here are 90,000 or so clones, 89% observed once, and the top ten hold around 5%. Sequences were obtained from peripheral blood. All receptors derive from a woman older than 75 with active COVID-19.

V is TRBV6-6 and J is TRBJ2-2; TRBD1 aligns across 8 bases. Germline CDR1 reads MNHNY; CDR2 reads SVGAGI (reference sequence). The CDR3 sequence is 16 residues long. Losses at the gene ends were 2 bases for V and 7 bases for J; bases not matched to a gene: 9. Here the CDR3 reads CASSYVQGAVFGELFF. The CDR3 DNA is TGTGCCAGCAGTTACGTCCAGGGGGCTGTTTTCGGGGAGCTGTTTTTT.

The rearrangement uses TRBV6-1 and TRBJ2-3; 11 nucleotides align to TRBD2. In germline, CDR1 is MNHNS, CDR2 SASEGT. This CDR3 contains 15 residues. V lost 3 bases and J lost 1; bases outside the gene matches: 0. The CDR3 loop reads CASSDSGGGTDTQYF. The CDR3 region has the DNA TGTGCCAGCAGTGATAGCGGGGGGGGCACAGATACGCAGTATTTT.

The chain links TRBV5-1 to TRBJ2-1; 13 bases align to TRBD2. V lost 4 bases to trimming and J lost 4 bases; unmatched junction nucleotides: 5. This CDR3 has 16 amino acids. From germline, CDR1 is SGHRS and CDR2 YFSETQ. CDR3 in amino acids: CASSRGTSGAYNEQFF. CDR3 coding DNA: TGCGCCAGCAGCCGAGGGACTAGCGGGGCATACAATGAGCAGTTCTTC. Looking up the rest from reference TRBV5-1 and TRBJ2-1 gives the full variable domain: KAGVTQTPRYLIKTRGQQVTLSCSPISGHRSVSWYQQTPGQGLQFLFEYFSETQRNKGNFPGRFSGRQFSNSRSEMNVSTLELGDSALYLCASSRGTSGAYNEQFFGPGTRLTVL.

The chain couples TRBV12-3 or TRBV12-4 to TRBJ2-7; 12 positions agree with TRBD2. Germline trimming cut 8 bases from V and 4 bases from J; bases unmatched to any gene: 3. This CDR3 is built from 13 residues. CDR3 bases: TGTGCCAGCGGCCTAGCGGGAGGGTACGAGCAGTACTTC. Protein sequence: CASGLAGGYEQYF.

The V gene is TRBV4-3, the J gene TRBJ2-3; 13 bases are shared with TRBD2. V lost 4 bases and J lost 4; bases outside the gene matches: 11. The CDR3 sequence is 18 residues long. The germline V gene has CDR1 LGHNA and CDR2 YSLEER. In DNA, the CDR3 is TGCGCCAGCAGCCCCCTAGCCCGGACTAGCGGGAGCTCAGATACGCAGTATTTT. It codes for CASSPLARTSGSSDTQYF.

This chain links TRBV18 with TRBJ2-1, with 9 bases fitting TRBD1. The J segment lost 7 bases and the V segment lost 6 bases, leaving 1 base of the junction unmatched. This CDR3 contains 12 residues. Germline V gives CDR1 KGHSH, CDR2 LQKENI. The CDR3 region is CASSGQGNEQFF. Written as DNA, the CDR3 is TGTGCCAGCTCGGGACAGGGTAATGAGCAGTTCTTC.

The chain employs TRBV5-4 and TRBJ2-3, with 16 nucleotides matching TRBD2. J gave up 5 bases and V 4 bases, and 10 bases lay outside the gene matches. Per germline, CDR1 SGHNT and CDR2 YYREEE (reference sequence). The CDR3 sequence is 18 residues long. The CDR3 loop is CASSPGTSGRAGEDTQYF. CDR3 nucleotide sequence: TGTGCCAGCAGCCCCGGGACTAGCGGGAGGGCCGGTGAAGATACGCAGTATTTT.

This chain joins TRBV27 and TRBJ2-7, with D possibly TRBD2 on 6 matching bases. Deletions cut 5 bases from V and 3 bases from J, with 8 bases between. The CDR3 totals 12 residues. From germline, CDR1 is MNHEY and CDR2 SMNVEV (reference sequence). The CDR3 sequence: CASSAGLYEQYF. CDR3 DNA: TGTGCCAGCAGTGCGGGACTCTACGAGCAGTACTTC.

The rearrangement joins TRBV10-3 to TRBJ1-1; D call uncertain. Trimming pared 2 bases from V and 7 bases from J, leaving 5 bases between. This CDR3 contains 11 residues. CDR1 is ENHRY, CDR2 SYGVKD, per germline. CDR3 in DNA: TGTGCCATCAGTGAGACCGGTGAAGCTTTCTTT. Translating gives CAISETGEAFF.

This chain connects TRBV9 to TRBJ2-3; D is possibly TRBD1 (5 bases). Germline V gives CDR1 SGDLS, CDR2 YYNGEE. Deletions cut 1 base from V and 6 bases from J, with 15 bases between. The CDR3 totals 15 residues. In DNA, the CDR3 is TGTGCCAGCAGCGTACGGGTCCTCTCAGGGGATACGCAGTATTTT. It specifies CASSVRVLSGDTQYF.

This clone was observed a few times. V and J are TRBV5-4 and TRBJ2-3; the match to TRBD1 covers 9 bases. The ends lost 0 bases at V and 5 bases at J; junction bases unmatched: 4. Germline V gene sequence: CDR1 SGHNT, CDR2 YYREEE (reference sequence). This CDR3 is built from 15 residues. DNA of the CDR3: TGTGCCAGCAGCTTGGACAGGGGGCTGGGAGATACGCAGTATTTT. Encoded protein: CASSLDRGLGDTQYF. The entire variable domain, with the rest obtained from reference TRBV5-4 and TRBJ2-3, is as follows: ETGVTQSPTHLIKTRGQQVTLRCSSQSGHNTVSWYQQALGQGPQFIFQYYREEENGRGNFPPRFSGLQFPNYSSELNVNALELDDSALYLCASSLDRGLGDTQYFGPGTRLTVL.

The chain joins TRBV5-1 to TRBJ2-5; D call uncertain. Germline V lookup: CDR1 SGHRS, CDR2 YFSETQ. The CDR3 contains 13 residues. V lost 0 bases, J lost 0 bases, and 3 bases lay in between. The CDR3 region is CASSLANQETQYF. The CDR3 coding sequence is TGCGCCAGCAGCTTGGCCAACCAAGAGACCCAGTACTTC.

CDR3 region: CSVEQGYEQYF. For the CDR3, the DNA is TGCAGCGTTGAACAGGGGTACGAGCAGTACTTC. The chain is built from TRBV29-1 and TRBJ2-7; a possible D gene is TRBD1 (6 bases). The CDR3 consists of 11 residues. CDR1 is SQVTM and CDR2 is ANQGSEA in the germline V gene. Trimming cost V 2 bases and J 4 bases, with 6 bases left between them.

In DNA form, the CDR3 reads TGTGCCAGCAGTCATCCCCCGGGACAGGGGATTTCACCCCTCCACTTT. Protein: CASSHPPGQGISPLHF. The rearrangement links TRBV27 to TRBJ1-6; TRBD1 matches 10 bases. CDR3 size: 16 residues. With 5 bases clipped from V and 9 bases from J, the junction kept 10 bases outside the gene matches. Looked up from germline, CDR1 is MNHEY and CDR2 is SMNVEV (reference sequence).

This sequence joins TRBV19 and TRBJ2-3, with a possible D match to TRBD2 (6 bases). V was pared by 3 bases and J by 6 bases, with 10 bases between. CDR1 and CDR2 (germline): LNHDA, SQIVND (reference sequence). The CDR3 has 13 residues. Here the CDR3 reads CASSIGSWDTQYF. CDR3 coding DNA: TGTGCCAGTAGTATCGGGAGTTGGGATACGCAGTATTTT.

V gene TRBV5-1 combines with J gene TRBJ2-5; D gene uncertain. V gave up 2 bases and J gave up 4 bases, with 18 bases separating them. This CDR3 has 16 residues. From germline, CDR1 is SGHRS and CDR2 YFSETQ. The CDR3 sequence is CASSFSQSIPRETQYF. CDR3 in DNA: TGCGCCAGCAGCTTTTCACAGAGCATCCCACGAGAGACCCAGTACTTC.

The rearrangement joins TRBV14 to TRBJ2-3; D is possibly TRBD1 (5 bases). The CDR3 runs 15 residues. V lost 0 bases and J 0 bases, leaving 7 bases between the germline ends. Germline CDR1 SGHDN, CDR2 FVKESK. In DNA form, the CDR3 reads TGTGCCAGCAGCCAAGAGGGGCATAGCACAGATACGCAGTATTTT. Translating gives CASSQEGHSTDTQYF.

The V and J genes are TRBV18 and TRBJ2-1; the match to TRBD2 covers 9 bases. CDR3 size: 16 residues. Germline V gives CDR1 KGHSH, CDR2 LQKENI. J lost 2 bases, V lost 3 bases, and 5 bases had no gene match. The DNA for the CDR3 is TGTGCCAGCTCACCTGGACTAGCGCGTACCTACAATGAGCAGTTCTTC. As protein: CASSPGLARTYNEQFF.

This rearrangement joins TRBV15 to TRBJ2-1; 9 bases agree with TRBD2. V shed 1 base and J 2 bases; nucleotides not matched to a gene: 9. This CDR3 contains 18 residues. CDR1 is LNHNV and CDR2 is YYDKDF in the germline V gene (reference sequence). This CDR3 reads CATSRGGRAMGTYNEQFF. CDR3 nucleotides: TGTGCCACCAGCAGAGGCGGGAGGGCAATGGGGACCTACAATGAGCAGTTCTTC.

The chain recombines TRBV28 with TRBJ2-1; 16 bases fit TRBD2. The germline gives CDR1 MDHEN, CDR2 SYDVKM. V lost 8 bases and J lost 8; bases outside the gene matches: 18. The CDR3 loop spans 19 amino acids. The CDR3 protein is CASPASGLAGGLGFDEQFF. The CDR3, as DNA: TGTGCCAGCCCTGCCTCGGGACTAGCGGGAGGGCTGGGATTCGATGAGCAGTTCTTC.

The rearrangement joins TRBV4-3 to TRBJ2-1, with D perhaps TRBD2 (6 bases). This CDR3 comprises 16 residues. V lost 1 base to trimming and J lost 8 bases, with 18 bases between them. CDR1 is LGHNA and CDR2 is YSLEER in the germline V gene. Here the CDR3 reads CASSQAGDFSLHEQFF. In nucleotides, the CDR3 is TGCGCCAGCAGCCAAGCGGGGGACTTTTCCCTCCATGAGCAGTTCTTC.

This rearrangement joins TRBV2 to TRBJ1-5; 7 bases agree with TRBD1. V was pared by 7 bases and J by 9 bases, with 15 bases of the junction left unmatched. The germline CDR1 and CDR2 sequences are SNHLY and FYNNEI. The CDR3 has 15 residues. CDR3 loop: CASTPTLRGQGPQHF. CDR3 bases: TGTGCCAGCACCCCCACCCTGAGGGGGCAAGGGCCCCAGCATTTT.

This rearrangement joins TRBV28 to TRBJ2-2, with D maybe TRBD1 (6 bases). CDR1 MDHEN and CDR2 SYDVKM come from the germline V gene. Between the trimmed V and J ends, which lost 5 bases and 7 bases, there was a span of 14 bases. CDR3 length: 14 residues. CDR3 nucleotides: TGTGCCAGCAGTAAGAGTGGGGGCGGCGGGGAGCTGTTTTTT. Translating gives CASSKSGGGGELFF.

The chain employs TRBV7-9 and TRBJ2-2; a weak D match, TRBD2 (5 bases). Trimming cost V 0 bases and J 1 base, with 12 bases left between them. The V gene's germline CDR1 is SEHNR and CDR2 FQNEAQ (reference sequence). This CDR3 has 17 amino acids. The CDR3 spells CASSLARGFKNTGELFF. The CDR3 bases are TGTGCCAGCAGCTTAGCCCGGGGTTTTAAGAACACCGGGGAGCTGTTTTTT.

The V gene is TRBV18, the J gene TRBJ2-7; 9 positions agree with TRBD1. The CDR3 is 15 amino acids. Trimming took 1 base from V and 2 from J; bases not matched to a gene: 3. The germline V gene encodes CDR1 KGHSH and CDR2 LQKENI. The CDR3 region is CASSPRTGEPYEQYF. CDR3 coding DNA: TGTGCCAGCTCACCACGGACAGGGGAGCCCTACGAGCAGTACTTC.

This clone was observed a single time. V is TRBV9 and J is TRBJ2-5, with a weak D call TRBD2 (6 bases). The CDR3 runs to 15 residues. V was cut by 2 bases and J by 5 bases, with 16 bases left in between. Germline V lookup: CDR1 SGDLS, CDR2 YYNGEE. The CDR3 is CASSVLGRLGETQYF. CDR3 bases: TGTGCCAGCAGCGTCCTCGGGAGACTAGGGGAGACCCAGTACTTC.

The V gene is TRBV4-3, the J gene TRBJ2-7, with D tentatively TRBD2 (5 bases). The CDR3 is 17 amino acids. CDR1 is LGHNA, CDR2 YSLEER, per germline. Trimming stripped 1 base from V and 3 bases from J, with 19 bases between. This CDR3 is CASSQAAFGKTNYEQYF. CDR3 bases: TGCGCCAGCAGCCAAGCCGCTTTCGGGAAGACGAACTACGAGCAGTACTTC.